This TCR beta chain was observed in a study of T-cell reconstitution after alpha-beta-depleted transplantation in children. This CDR3 spans 15 amino acids. The table lists this clonotype with many counts. Its antigen is undetermined. Preparation of the TCRbeta library used unique molecular identifiers. Each CDR3 protein is one row after TCRdb ran MiXCR on the PCR reads. The top ten hold about 2.8% of the sample, which has around 250,000 distinct CDR3 sequences, about 25% seen once. Findings of the study overall: Counts and diversity of T cells one year after transplant came mostly from newly produced T cells.

The V call is TRBV21-1, the J call TRBJ1-6. TRBV21-1 is shown as a pseudogene. The receptor was isolated from a girl aged 2 to 10 with Fanconi anemia, due to receive a stem cell transplant. The sample here was PBMCs, taken before TCRalphabeta/CD19-depleted stem cell transplant. CDR3 in amino acids: CASSKDNSYNSPLHF. CDR3 DNA: TGTGCCAGCAGCAAAGACAACTCCTATAATTCACCCCTCCACTTT.